Below, one T cell receptor (beta chain) is given with its context. In the source study's methods: Reference gene primer amplification yielded estimated nucleated cell counts. Measured with immunoSEQ multiplex PCR; TCRdb has only the in-frame clones, and not every one. V, J and clone size reflect that table, while D and trimming were determined from the DNA. The profile shows some 45,000 clones, 80% of them singletons. The germline V and J ends were trimmed by 4 bases and 0 bases, with 10 bases remaining between them. Germline CDR1 reads SGHRS; CDR2 reads YFSETQ. The CDR3 length is 15 residues. The data were taken from a study of blood T cell repertoires in COVID-19. Looking at the study overall: Sample material is recorded as cDNA or gDNA derived from T cells, B-cell-depleted T cells, or PBMCs.

V gene TRBV5-1 combines with J gene TRBJ2-2; D not certain. The sample consisted of peripheral blood. This TCR came from a man in his sixties or seventies with acute or convalescent COVID-19. The chain's CDR3 is CASSPGRANTGELFF. The DNA for the CDR3 is TGCGCCAGCAGCCCGGGTCGTGCGAACACCGGGGAGCTGTTTTTT.